This T cell receptor (beta chain) is drawn from a study of long-term antiretroviral therapy in people with HIV. Researchers ran immunoSEQ v3.0 at survey level. TCRdb's table, derived via immunoSEQ multiplex PCR, lists solely in-frame clones and lacks some. This sample has 48,000 or so clones, with approximately 79% found just once. Germline assignment: CDR1 SGHRS and CDR2 YFSETQ. The CDR3 is 16 residues long. Between the trimmed V and J ends, which lost 0 bases and 0 bases, there was a span of 12 bases. In its sample, this clone was seen once. Material: unsorted PBMCs, obtained 0.8 years after starting antiretroviral therapy. The rearrangement joins TRBV5-1 to TRBJ1-1; the D is unclear. The TCR sequence derives from a young woman with HIV. In DNA, the CDR3 is TGCGCCAGCAGCTTGGACGATCATATGATGAACACTGAAGCTTTCTTT. Its translation: CASSLDDHMMNTEAFF.